This T cell receptor (beta chain) was found in a study of chemoradiotherapy in HPV16-positive cancers. The V end lost 2 bases, the J end lost 6 bases, and 10 bases lay between the germline ends. Germline V gene sequence: CDR1 KGHSH, CDR2 LQKENI. This CDR3 is 13 amino acids long. The repertoire was sequenced with immunoSEQ multiplex PCR; TCRdb's copy has only in-frame clones and lacks some. The top ten hold about 2.9% of the sample, which has around 1,900 clones, roughly 83% seen once. The sequence was collected from a human donor with HPV-associated anogenital cancer. This chain joins TRBV18 and TRBJ1-1, with unresolved D. Source: tumor tissue, taken from a patient who underwent chemoradiotherapy. The CDR3 bases are TGTGCCAGCTCACCAGGAGAGCGCGCTGAAGCTTTCTTT. This codes for CASSPGERAEAFF.